The T cell receptor beta chain under discussion was sequenced for a study of persistence of HIV-infected CD4 T cells. Study-wide results and limits: TCR analyses could not target the rare provirus-carrying CMV-responding cells. Degenerate expanded CDR3beta sequences were enriched among CMV- and Gag-responding cells.

The CDR3 covers 19 residues. Germline-derived CDR1 and CDR2 are SNHLY and FYNNEI. The V gene end was trimmed by 6 bases and the J gene end by 0 bases; junction bases not matched to a gene: 16. In regard to this clone: What it binds is not known.

Anti-CD3/anti-CD28 beads served as a nonspecific positive control stimulus. Responding CD4+ T cells were sorted by upregulation of both CD40 ligand and CD69. Plasma HIV-1 RNA stayed below 50 copies/mL for at least 4 years. Before stimulation, PBMCs underwent CD8+ T cell depletion. This was the immunoSEQ version 4 assay in survey mode. The data were produced by immunoSEQ multiplex PCR, yet TCRdb's version contains in-frame clones alone and is incomplete. The sample gives roughly 41,000 clones, approximately 90% of which show up once; about 1.3% is in the top ten. Here the sequenced sample was CD4+ T cells sorted from PBMCs after roughly 18-hour stimulation, taken from a patient who received antiretroviral therapy. This chain links TRBV2 with TRBJ1-4, with 7 bases fitting TRBD1. The sequence was obtained from an adult man with HIV who was CMV-seropositive. The CDR3 protein is CASSPRGTALNTTNEKLFF. The DNA of the CDR3 is TGTGCCAGCAGCCCTCGAGGGACAGCACTTAATACAACTAATGAAAAACTGTTTTTT.